Listed below are T cell receptor beta chains from one sample, sequenced in a study of PD-1 blockade in classical Hodgkin lymphoma. Some clones are missing from TCRdb's copy, which holds only in-frame ones; the method was immunoSEQ multiplex PCR. Here the sample spans tens of thousands of clones, around 90% being singletons. The sequences come from peripheral blood mononuclear cells (PBMCs), collected before the fourth cycle of nivolumab. These receptors all stem from a human donor with classical Hodgkin lymphoma. The CDR3 runs from the conserved cysteine through the conserved F or W. D genes are given only for firm matches. Expanded clones get a size class; other rows say once, few or many, or leave the size out.

>-|TRBV5-1|-|TRBJ2-3
TGCGCCAGCAGCTTGCCGGGATCGGACACAGATACGCAGTATTTT
CASSLPGSDTDTQYF
>-|TRBV5-1|-|TRBJ1-5
TGCGCCAGCAGCTTGGAAGGTCGTAGTTTCCAGCCCCAGCATTTT
CASSLEGRSFQPQHF
>TRBD1|TRBV18|-|TRBJ2-7
TGTGCCAGCTCACGACAGGGGCCTCACTACGAGCAGTACTTC
CASSRQGPHYEQYF
>-|TRBV18|-|TRBJ2-4
TGTGCCACGGACCATAGCAACAAGATTCAGTACTTC
CATDHSNKIQYF
>-|TRBV9|-|TRBJ1-1
TGTGCCAGCAGTACAATGGGCAGTGTGAACACTGAAGCTTTCTTT
CASSTMGSVNTEAFF
>TRBD1|TRBV4-2|-|TRBJ2-7
TGTGCCAGCAGCCAAGTAACTGGCCCCGGGACAGGATCCTACGAGCAGTACTTC
CASSQVTGPGTGSYEQYF
>-|TRBV29-1|-|TRBJ2-3
TGCAGCGGACCAGTGGGGGCGGGAGATACGCAGTATTTT
CSGPVGAGDTQYF
>-|TRBV9|-|TRBJ2-1
TGTGCCAGCAGCGCCCCCGGCACAGGGCACAATGAGCAGTTCTTC
CASSAPGTGHNEQFF
>-|TRBV27|-|TRBJ2-1
TGTGCCAGCAGTTCGGACCCCCGAACCTACAATGAGCAGTTCTTC
CASSSDPRTYNEQFF
>TRBD1|TRBV15|-|TRBJ2-7
TGTGCCACCAGCAGAGATGTACCGGGACAGGGCGACTACGAGCAGTACTTC
CATSRDVPGQGDYEQYF
>TRBD1|TRBV7-9|once|TRBJ2-5
TGTGCCAGCAGCTTAGAGTTCCTTTCGACAGGGATGGTTGAGACCCAGTACTTC
CASSLEFLSTGMVETQYF
>-|TRBV7-2|once|TRBJ2-2
TGTGCCAGCAGCTTAGTTTTCTCTCTGGCTGGGGAGCTGTTTTTT
CASSLVFSLAGELFF
>TRBD1|TRBV5-4|-|TRBJ1-1
TGTGCCAGCAGCAGACAGGGGCAGGTGGCTTTCTTT
CASSRQGQVAFF
>TRBD2|TRBV27|-|TRBJ2-3
TGTGCCAGCAGACGCAACCCTAGCGGCTCTTCCGGGGATACGCAGTATTTT
CASRRNPSGSSGDTQYF
>TRBD2|TRBV11-2|once|TRBJ2-1
TGTGCCAGCAGCCCGACGAACAGCGGCCCGACAGGATTGAGGACTAGCGAATTCTTC
CASSPTNSGPTGLRTSEFF
>TRBD2|TRBV2|-|TRBJ2-7
TGTGCCAGCAGTGCGGAGCGGGAGGGATACGAGCAGTACTTC
CASSAEREGYEQYF
>-|TRBV30|-|TRBJ1-3
TGTGCCTGGAGTGTTGGTATTTCAGGAACTGGAAACACCATATATTTT
CAWSVGISGTGNTIYF
>-|TRBV19|-|TRBJ2-3
TGTGCCAGTAGGGTCTCTAGCACAGATACGCAGTATTTT
CASRVSSTDTQYF
>-|TRBV7-2|-|TRBJ2-7
TGTGCCAGCAGCTTAGGTAGGGTGACAACCTACGAGCAGTACTTC
CASSLGRVTTYEQYF
>TRBD1|TRBV7-7|-|TRBJ2-1
TGTGCTAGCAGCCATCGGACAGGGGACGATGAGCAGTTCTTC
CASSHRTGDDEQFF
>-|TRBV27|-|TRBJ2-1
TGTGCCAGCACCATCCTGGGACCTTACAATGAGCAGTTCTTC
CASTILGPYNEQFF
>-|TRBV7-2|-|TRBJ1-6
TGTGCCAGCAGCCCCCGGGGGGGAAAGAGGGATTCACCCCTCCACTTT
CASSPRGGKRDSPLHF
>-|TRBV15|-|TRBJ2-2
TGTGCCACCAGCAGAGGACTGGCGGAGCTTGTTTCCGGGGAGCTGTTTTTT
CATSRGLAELVSGELFF
>TRBD2|TRBV9|-|TRBJ2-1
TGTGCCAGCAGCGTAGGGGCGGGAGGGCGAGGGAATGAGCAGTTCTTC
CASSVGAGGRGNEQFF
>-|TRBV9|-|TRBJ2-3
TGTGCCAGCAGCGTAGAGCCCCATGGACCCACAGATACGCAGTATTTT
CASSVEPHGPTDTQYF
>-|TRBV5-4|once|TRBJ2-3
TGTGCCAGCAGCTTGGTCAAGCTCTCTAGCACAGATACGCAGTATTTT
CASSLVKLSSTDTQYF
>-|TRBV14|once|TRBJ2-7
TGTGCCAGCAGCCAAGCGTCCAAGGGACCGCTACTTCTGGGGCAGTACTTC
CASSQASKGPLLLGQYF
>-|TRBV5-1|-|TRBJ1-1
TGCGCCAGCAGCTTCGGAATGGGTGAAGCTTTCTTT
CASSFGMGEAFF
>-|TRBV10-3|once|TRBJ2-6
TGTGCCATCAGTGAGTCGACGGGCAGGGGTGAATCTGGGGCCAACGTCCTGACTTTC
CAISESTGRGESGANVLTF
>-|TRBV11-3|-|TRBJ1-3
TGTGCCAGCAGCTTCGAAGTCCGGGTCTCTGGAAACACCATATATTTT
CASSFEVRVSGNTIYF
>TRBD2|TRBV4-1|-|TRBJ2-7
TGCGCCAGCAGCCCCGGGACTAGCATCTACGAGCAGTACTTC
CASSPGTSIYEQYF
>-|TRBV10-3|-|TRBJ1-1
TGTGCCATCAGTGAGCCCCAAAACACCGCTCAAAAAGGCGGTGAAGCTTTCTTT
CAISEPQNTAQKGGEAFF
>-|TRBV6-5|once|TRBJ1-2
TGTGCCAGCCGTCGGCTGGGGCAGGACTATGGCTACACCTTC
CASRRLGQDYGYTF
>-|TRBV7-8|-|TRBJ1-2
TGTGCCAGCAACCTTCTGGTAGAAGCTCCCTCTAACTATGGCTACACCTTC
CASNLLVEAPSNYGYTF
>-|TRBV7-8|-|TRBJ2-3
TGTGCCAGCAGCCAACTGGGCTACGACACAGATACGCAGTATTTT
CASSQLGYDTDTQYF
>-|TRBV6-1|-|TRBJ2-5
TGTGCCAGCAGTCCTGGGACGGGGTGGGAGACCCAGTACTTC
CASSPGTGWETQYF
>-|TRBV29-1|-|TRBJ1-3
TGCAGCGTTGAGATTCTTCGCGGAAACACCATATATTTT
CSVEILRGNTIYF
>TRBD1|TRBV5-4|-|TRBJ1-2
TGTGCCAGCAGCAATAAACAGGGGGCGCATGGCTACACCTTC
CASSNKQGAHGYTF
>TRBD2|TRBV11-1|few|TRBJ2-7
TGTGCCAGCAGCATGGGACTAGCCAAAAGGAGCTCCTACGAGCAGTACTTC
CASSMGLAKRSSYEQYF
>TRBD2|TRBV11-1|-|TRBJ2-1
TGTGCCAGCAGCTTTTTAGCGGGAGGGCCCTCTAGGCAGTTCTTC
CASSFLAGGPSRQFF
>TRBD2|TRBV10-3|once|TRBJ2-7
TGTGCCATCAGGCTGAGCGGGAGTCCCTACGAGCAGTACTTC
CAIRLSGSPYEQYF
>-|TRBV25-1|-|TRBJ2-1
TGTGCCAGCAGTCTAGGAACCCTCTACAATGAGCAGTTCTTC
CASSLGTLYNEQFF
>-|TRBV4-1|-|TRBJ2-7
TGCGCCAGCAGCCAAGAAGGTTTCTCCTACGAGCAGTACTTC
CASSQEGFSYEQYF
>TRBD2|TRBV6-6|-|TRBJ2-3
TGTGCCAGCAGGACTAGCTTATCTACAGATACGCAGTATTTT
CASRTSLSTDTQYF
>TRBD1|TRBV10-1|-|TRBJ2-3
TGCGCCAGCAGTGAACCCGGGGACAGTGACGAAACGCAGTATTTT
CASSEPGDSDETQYF
>-|TRBV10-2|once|TRBJ2-1
TGCGCCAGCAGTGAGTCGGGCCTAGTCAACAATGAGCAGTTCTTC
CASSESGLVNNEQFF
>-|TRBV28|-|TRBJ1-5
TGTGCCAGCAGTTTATCGGGGCAGCCCCAGCATTTT
CASSLSGQPQHF
>-|TRBV28|-|TRBJ1-5
TGTGCCAGCAGTTTGTGGGGTGAGGAGGGCAATCAGCCCCAGCATTTT
CASSLWGEEGNQPQHF